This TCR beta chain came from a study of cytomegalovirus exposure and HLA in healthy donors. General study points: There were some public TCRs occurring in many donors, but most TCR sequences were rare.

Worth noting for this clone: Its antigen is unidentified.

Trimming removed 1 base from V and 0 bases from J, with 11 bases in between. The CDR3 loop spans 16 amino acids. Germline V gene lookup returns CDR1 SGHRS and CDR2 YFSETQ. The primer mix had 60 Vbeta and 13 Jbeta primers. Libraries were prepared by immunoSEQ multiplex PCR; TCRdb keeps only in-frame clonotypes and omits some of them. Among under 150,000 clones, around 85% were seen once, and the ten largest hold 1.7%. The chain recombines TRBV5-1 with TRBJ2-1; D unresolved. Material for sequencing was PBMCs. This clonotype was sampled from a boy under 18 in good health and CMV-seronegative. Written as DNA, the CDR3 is TGCGCCAGCAGCTTGTGTTCTACCAACTCCTACAATGAGCAGTTCTTC. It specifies CASSLCSTNSYNEQFF.